This T cell receptor beta chain was documented in a study of T-cell reconstitution after alpha-beta-depleted transplantation in children (dated by TCRdb to about 2016). About the full investigation: Using TCR repertoire profiling, the study quantitatively followed how T-cell immune reconstitution unfolded in children after TCRalphabeta/CD19-depleted allogeneic hematopoietic cell transplantation. General findings and caveats noted by the study authors: Over subsequent months, a decline in hyperexpanded clone frequencies was noted, and after one year, T-cell counts and TCRbeta diversity were mostly ascribed to newly produced T cells. The high TCRbeta diversity at day 60 in some patients was ascribed to recipient T cells and intrathymic progenitors that had survived conditioning. The apparently early alphabetaT-cell count recovery about two months after transplant was reportedly dependent on only several hundred rapidly expanded clones derived from non-depleted graft cells.

What the treatment or condition label conveys for this sample: allogeneic hematopoietic cell transplantation with graft depleted of TCRalphabeta T cells and CD19 B cells. The children who served as transplant recipients had been given grafts of TCRalphabeta/CD19-depleted allogeneic hematopoietic cells. Library preparation employed PCR. The reads were generated on an Illumina HiSeq 2500. Molecular barcoding was employed in the preparation of TCR libraries, with unique molecular identifiers being used to normalize TCRbeta repertoire quantification. The raw public data were reprocessed by TCRdb itself: fastp quality trimming at Q25, MiXCR clonotype calling, in-frame beta chains only. Every entry covers one CDR3 protein and lists the most common genes and DNA from its rows. This sample lists 200,000 to 250,000 distinct CDR3 sequences; around 7.8% were detected once. In total, the top ten clones hold approximately 6.3% of the sample.

As concerns this clonotype: What this receptor recognizes is not known. Base quality data are lacking; no much larger clone is found one base away.

A distance of 18 bases separates the germline ends of V and J, which lose 5 bases and 5 bases respectively. CDR1 MNHNS and CDR2 SASEGT were looked up in the germline V gene. From the cysteine through the phenylalanine, the CDR3 covers 15 amino acids. Only CDR3 DNA remains: 45 bases, in frame from the first base. The sample was PBMCs, mostly from graft donor cells, taken 180 days after TCRalphabeta/CD19-depleted stem cell transplant. This receptor was identified in a male patient aged 10 to 17 who had a stem cell transplant for acute lymphoblastic leukemia, so the T cells may come from the graft donor. The chain is assembled from TRBV6-1 and TRBJ1-1; D gene: possibly TRBD1, on 5 matching bases. The nucleotide sequence is given as TGTGCCAGCAGTCCAACAGGACTAAGGACAACTGAAGCTTTCTTT. This yields the protein CASSPTGLRTTEAFF.